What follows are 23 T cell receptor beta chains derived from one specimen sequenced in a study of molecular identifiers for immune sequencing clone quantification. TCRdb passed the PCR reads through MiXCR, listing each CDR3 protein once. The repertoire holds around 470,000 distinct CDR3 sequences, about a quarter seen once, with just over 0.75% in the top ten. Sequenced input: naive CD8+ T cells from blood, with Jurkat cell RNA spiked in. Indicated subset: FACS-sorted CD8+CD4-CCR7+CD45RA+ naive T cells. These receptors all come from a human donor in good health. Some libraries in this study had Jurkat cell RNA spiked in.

CDR3 sequence: CASSASTGTGRNEKLFF. In DNA form, the CDR3 reads TGTGCCAGCAGTGCCTCCACTGGGACAGGGCGAAATGAAAAACTGTTTTTT. The chain is built from TRBV2 and TRBJ1-4; 9 nucleotides agree with TRBD1. The CDR3 has 17 amino acids. The germline V gene has CDR1 SNHLY and CDR2 FYNNEI. V gave up 4 bases and J gave up 5 bases; unmatched junction bases: 11.

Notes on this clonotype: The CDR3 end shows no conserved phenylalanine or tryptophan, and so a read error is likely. CDR3 coding DNA: TGCAGTGCCGGGACAGGGGGCTACGAGCAGTACTCC. This translates into CSAGTGGYEQYS. The rearrangement links TRBV20-1 to TRBJ2-7, with TRBD1 matching over 11 bases. From germline, CDR1 is DFQATT and CDR2 SNEGSKA (reference sequence). Losses at the gene ends were 6 bases for V and 3 bases for J; bases not matched to a gene: 1. This CDR3 is 12 amino acids long.

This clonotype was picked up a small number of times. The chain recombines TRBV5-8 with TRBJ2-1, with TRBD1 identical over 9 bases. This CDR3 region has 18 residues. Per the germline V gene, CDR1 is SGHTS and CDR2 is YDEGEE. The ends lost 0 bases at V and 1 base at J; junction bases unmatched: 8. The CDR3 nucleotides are TGTGCCAGCAGCTTGGCCCCCTCCGGGACAGGGTCCTACAATGAGCAGTTCTTC. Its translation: CASSLAPSGTGSYNEQFF.

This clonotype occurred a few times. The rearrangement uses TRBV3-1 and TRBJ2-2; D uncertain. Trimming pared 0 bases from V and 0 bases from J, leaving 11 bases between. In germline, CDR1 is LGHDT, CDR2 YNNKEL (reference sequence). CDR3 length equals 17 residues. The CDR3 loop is CASSQDSQRSNTGELFF. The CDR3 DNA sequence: TGTGCCAGCAGCCAAGATTCCCAGAGATCGAACACCGGGGAGCTGTTTTTT.

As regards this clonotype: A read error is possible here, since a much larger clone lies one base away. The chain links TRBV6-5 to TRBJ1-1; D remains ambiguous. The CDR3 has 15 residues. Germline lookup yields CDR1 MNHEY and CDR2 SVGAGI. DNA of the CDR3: TGTGCCAGAAGTTACTCGACCCTTCTGAACACTGAAGCTTTCTTT. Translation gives CARSYSTLLNTEAFF.

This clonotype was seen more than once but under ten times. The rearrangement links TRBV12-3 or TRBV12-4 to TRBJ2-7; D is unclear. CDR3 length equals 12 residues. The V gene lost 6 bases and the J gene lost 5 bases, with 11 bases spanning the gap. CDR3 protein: CASSPVVHEQYF. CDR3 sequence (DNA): TGTGCCAGCAGCCCGGTGGTCCACGAGCAGTACTTC.

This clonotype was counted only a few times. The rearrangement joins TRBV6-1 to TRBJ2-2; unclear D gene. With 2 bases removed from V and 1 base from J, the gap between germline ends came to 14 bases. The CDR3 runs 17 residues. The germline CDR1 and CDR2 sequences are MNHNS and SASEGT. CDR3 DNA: TGTGCCAGCAGTGAAAATTTCTGGCAGATGAACACCGGGGAGCTGTTTTTT. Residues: CASSENFWQMNTGELFF.

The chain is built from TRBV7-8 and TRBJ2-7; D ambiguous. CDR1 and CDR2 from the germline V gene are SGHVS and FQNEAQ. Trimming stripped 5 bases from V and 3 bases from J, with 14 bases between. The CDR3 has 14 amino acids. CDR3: CASSPPEYIYEQYF. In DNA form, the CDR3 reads TGTGCCAGCAGCCCCCCCGAGTACATCTACGAGCAGTACTTC.

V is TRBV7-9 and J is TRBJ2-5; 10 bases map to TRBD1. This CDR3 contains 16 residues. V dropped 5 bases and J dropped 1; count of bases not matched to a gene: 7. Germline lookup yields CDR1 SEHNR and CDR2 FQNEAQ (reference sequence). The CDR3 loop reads CASSHPGTGAQETQYF. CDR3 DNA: TGTGCCAGCAGCCATCCCGGGACAGGGGCCCAAGAGACCCAGTACTTC.

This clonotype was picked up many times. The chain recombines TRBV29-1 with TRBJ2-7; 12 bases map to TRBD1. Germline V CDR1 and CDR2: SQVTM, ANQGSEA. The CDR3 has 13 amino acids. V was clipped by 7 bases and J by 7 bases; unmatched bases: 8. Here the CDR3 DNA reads TGCAGCGGCGAGGGACAGGGGGCCGGTGAGCAGTACTTC. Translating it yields CSGEGQGAGEQYF.

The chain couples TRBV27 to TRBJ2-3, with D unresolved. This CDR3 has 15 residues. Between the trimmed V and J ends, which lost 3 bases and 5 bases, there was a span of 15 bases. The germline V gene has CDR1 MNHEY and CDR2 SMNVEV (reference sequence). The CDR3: CASSFDSLGRDTQYF. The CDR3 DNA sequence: TGTGCCAGCAGTTTTGACTCACTCGGCCGAGATACGCAGTATTTT.

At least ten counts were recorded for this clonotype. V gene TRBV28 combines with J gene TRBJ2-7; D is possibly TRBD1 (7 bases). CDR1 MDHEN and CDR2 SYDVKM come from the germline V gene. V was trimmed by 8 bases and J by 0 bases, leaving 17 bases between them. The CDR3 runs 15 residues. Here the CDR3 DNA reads TGTGCCAGCCGACTTTTGCGGGACAGCTCCTACGAGCAGTACTTC. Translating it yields CASRLLRDSSYEQYF.

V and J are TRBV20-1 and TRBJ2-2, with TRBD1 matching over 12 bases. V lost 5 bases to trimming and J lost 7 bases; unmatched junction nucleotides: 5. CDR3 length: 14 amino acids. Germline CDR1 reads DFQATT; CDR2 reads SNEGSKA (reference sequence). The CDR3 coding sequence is TGCAGTGCTCGGGACAGGGGGCGCGTCGGGGAGCTGTTTTTT. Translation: CSARDRGRVGELFF.

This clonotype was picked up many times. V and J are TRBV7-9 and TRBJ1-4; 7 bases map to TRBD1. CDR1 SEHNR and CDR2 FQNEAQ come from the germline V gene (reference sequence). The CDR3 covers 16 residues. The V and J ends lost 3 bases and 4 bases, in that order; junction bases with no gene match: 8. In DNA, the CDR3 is TGTGCCAGCAGCTTGATGACGACAGGGCTTAATGAAAAACTGTTTTTT. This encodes CASSLMTTGLNEKLFF.

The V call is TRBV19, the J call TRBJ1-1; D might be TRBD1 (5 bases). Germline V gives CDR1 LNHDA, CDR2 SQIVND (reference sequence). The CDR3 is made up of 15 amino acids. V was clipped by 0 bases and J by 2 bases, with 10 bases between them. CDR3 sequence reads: CASSIDPGLNTEAFF. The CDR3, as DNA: TGTGCCAGTAGTATAGATCCAGGGTTAAACACTGAAGCTTTCTTT.

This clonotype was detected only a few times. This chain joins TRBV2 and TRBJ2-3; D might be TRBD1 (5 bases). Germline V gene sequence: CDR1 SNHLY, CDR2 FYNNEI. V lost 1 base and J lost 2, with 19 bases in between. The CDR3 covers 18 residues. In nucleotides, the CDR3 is TGTGCCAGCAGTGAAGACCAGCACAGGTCGGCTAACACAGATACGCAGTATTTT. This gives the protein CASSEDQHRSANTDTQYF.

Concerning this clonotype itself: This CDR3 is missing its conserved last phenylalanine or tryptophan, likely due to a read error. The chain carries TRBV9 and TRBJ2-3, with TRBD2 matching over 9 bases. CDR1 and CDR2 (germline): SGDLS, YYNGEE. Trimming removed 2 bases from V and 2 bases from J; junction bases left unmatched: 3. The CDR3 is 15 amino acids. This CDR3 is CASSVGTSHTDTQYI. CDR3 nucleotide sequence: TGTGCCAGCAGCGTCGGGACTAGCCACACAGATACGCAGTATATT.

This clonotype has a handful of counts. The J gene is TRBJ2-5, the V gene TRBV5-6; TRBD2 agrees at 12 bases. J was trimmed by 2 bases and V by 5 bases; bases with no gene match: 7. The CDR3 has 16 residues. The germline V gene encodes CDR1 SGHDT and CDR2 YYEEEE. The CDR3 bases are TGTGCCAGCAGACCCGGGACTAGCGGGTTACAAGAGACCCAGTACTTC. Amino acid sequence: CASRPGTSGLQETQYF.

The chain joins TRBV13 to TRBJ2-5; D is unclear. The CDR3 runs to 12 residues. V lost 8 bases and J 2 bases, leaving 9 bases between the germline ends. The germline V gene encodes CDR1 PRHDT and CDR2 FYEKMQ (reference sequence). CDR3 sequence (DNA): TGTGCCAGCGGCCCCCCGCAAGAGACCCAGTACTTC. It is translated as CASGPPQETQYF.

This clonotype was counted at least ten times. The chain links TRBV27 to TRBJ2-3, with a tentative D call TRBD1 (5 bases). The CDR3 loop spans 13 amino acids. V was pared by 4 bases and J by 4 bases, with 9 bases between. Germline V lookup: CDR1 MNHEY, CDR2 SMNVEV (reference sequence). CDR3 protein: CASSYLGPDTQYF. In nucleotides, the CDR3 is TGTGCCAGCAGTTACTTGGGGCCAGATACGCAGTATTTT.

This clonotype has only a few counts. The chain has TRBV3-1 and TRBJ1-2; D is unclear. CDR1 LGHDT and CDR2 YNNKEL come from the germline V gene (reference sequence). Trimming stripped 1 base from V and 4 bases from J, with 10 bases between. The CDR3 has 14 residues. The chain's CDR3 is CASSQAQSVYGYTF. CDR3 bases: TGTGCCAGCAGCCAAGCGCAGTCGGTCTATGGCTACACCTTC. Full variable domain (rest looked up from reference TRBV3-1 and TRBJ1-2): DTAVSQTPKYLVTQMGNDKSIKCEQNLGHDTMYWYKQDSKKFLKIMFSYNNKELIINETVPNRFSPKSPDKAHLNLHINSLELGDSAVYFCASSQAQSVYGYTFGSGTRLTVV.

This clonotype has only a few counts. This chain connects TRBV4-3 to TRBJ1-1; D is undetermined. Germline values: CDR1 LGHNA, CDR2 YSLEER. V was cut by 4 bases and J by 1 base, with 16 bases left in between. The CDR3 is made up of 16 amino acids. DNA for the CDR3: TGCGCCAGCAGCCCAAACACCAAATCTGGGAACACTGAAGCTTTCTTT. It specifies CASSPNTKSGNTEAFF.

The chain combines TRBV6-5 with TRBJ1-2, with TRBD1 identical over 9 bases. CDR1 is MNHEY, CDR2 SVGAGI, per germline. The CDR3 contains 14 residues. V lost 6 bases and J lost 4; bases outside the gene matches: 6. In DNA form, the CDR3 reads TGTGCCAGCAGCTACAGGGGGCCTACCTATGGCTACACCTTC. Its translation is CASSYRGPTYGYTF.